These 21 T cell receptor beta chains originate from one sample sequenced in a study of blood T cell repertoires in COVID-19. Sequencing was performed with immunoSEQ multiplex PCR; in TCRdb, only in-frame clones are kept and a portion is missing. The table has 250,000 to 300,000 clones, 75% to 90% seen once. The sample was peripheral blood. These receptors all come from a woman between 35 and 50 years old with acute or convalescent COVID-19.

CDR3 protein: CASSPKQGGYTF. CDR3 coding DNA: TGTGCCAGCTCACCGAAGCAGGGTGGCTACACCTTC. The chain uses TRBV18 and TRBJ1-2, with D maybe TRBD1 (5 bases). V was pared by 3 bases and J by 7 bases, with 9 bases between. Germline CDR1 is KGHSH and CDR2 is LQKENI. The CDR3 totals 12 residues.

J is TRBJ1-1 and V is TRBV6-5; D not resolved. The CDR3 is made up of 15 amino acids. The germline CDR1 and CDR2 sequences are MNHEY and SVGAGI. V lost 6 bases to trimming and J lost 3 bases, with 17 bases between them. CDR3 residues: CASSRETASHTEAFF. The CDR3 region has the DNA TGTGCCAGCAGCCGCGAAACTGCGTCCCACACTGAAGCTTTCTTT.

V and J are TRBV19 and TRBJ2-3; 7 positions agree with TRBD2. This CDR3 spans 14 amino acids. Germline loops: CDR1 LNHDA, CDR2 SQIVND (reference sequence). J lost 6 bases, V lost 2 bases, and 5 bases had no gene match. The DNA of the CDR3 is TGTGCCAGTAGTATAAGGGACTACTCCGATACGCAGTATTTT. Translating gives CASSIRDYSDTQYF.

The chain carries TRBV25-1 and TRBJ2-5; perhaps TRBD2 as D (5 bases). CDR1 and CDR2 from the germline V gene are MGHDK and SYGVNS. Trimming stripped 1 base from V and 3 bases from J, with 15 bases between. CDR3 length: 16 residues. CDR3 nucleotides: TGTGCCAGCAGTGAATCCCTTAGAGGGCAAAAAGAGACCCAGTACTTC. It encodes CASSESLRGQKETQYF.

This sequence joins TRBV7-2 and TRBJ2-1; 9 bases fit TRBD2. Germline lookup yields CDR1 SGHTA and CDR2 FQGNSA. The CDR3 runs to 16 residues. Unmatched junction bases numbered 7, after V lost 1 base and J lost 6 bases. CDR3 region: CASSLGLRGGANEQFF. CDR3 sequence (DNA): TGTGCCAGCAGCTTAGGTCTGCGCGGGGGGGCCAATGAGCAGTTCTTC.

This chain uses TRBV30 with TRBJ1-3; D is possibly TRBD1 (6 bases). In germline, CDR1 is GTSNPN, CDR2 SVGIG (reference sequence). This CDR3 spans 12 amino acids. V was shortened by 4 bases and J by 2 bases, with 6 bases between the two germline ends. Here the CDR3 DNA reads TGTGCCTGGAACAGGGCTGGAAACACCATATATTTT. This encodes CAWNRAGNTIYF.

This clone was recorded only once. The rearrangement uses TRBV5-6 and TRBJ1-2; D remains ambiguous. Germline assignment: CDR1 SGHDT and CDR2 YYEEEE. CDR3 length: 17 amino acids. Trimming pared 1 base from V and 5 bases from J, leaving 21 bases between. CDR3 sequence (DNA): TGTGCCAGCAGCTTGCCGCAAGGACGGAGGGATTGGTATGGCTACACCTTC. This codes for CASSLPQGRRDWYGYTF.

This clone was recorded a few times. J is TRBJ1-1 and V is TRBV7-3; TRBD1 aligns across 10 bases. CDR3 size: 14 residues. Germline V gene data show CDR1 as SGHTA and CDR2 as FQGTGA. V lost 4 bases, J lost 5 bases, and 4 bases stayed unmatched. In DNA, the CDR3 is TGTGCCAGCAGCTCCCAGGGACAGGGGACTGAAGCTTTCTTT. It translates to CASSSQGQGTEAFF.

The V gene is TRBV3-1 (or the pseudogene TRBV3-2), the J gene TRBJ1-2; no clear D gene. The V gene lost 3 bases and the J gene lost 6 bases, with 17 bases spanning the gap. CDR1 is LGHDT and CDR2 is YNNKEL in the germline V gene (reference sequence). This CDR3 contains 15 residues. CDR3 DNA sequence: TGTGCCAGCAGCCAGAATGTGGCTGTGAGGGATGGCTACACCTTC. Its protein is CASSQNVAVRDGYTF.

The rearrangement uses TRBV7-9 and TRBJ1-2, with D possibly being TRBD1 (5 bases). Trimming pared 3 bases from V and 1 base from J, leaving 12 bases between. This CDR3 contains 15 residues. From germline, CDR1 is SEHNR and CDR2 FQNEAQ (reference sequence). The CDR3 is CASSLLDILNYGYTF. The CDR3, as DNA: TGTGCCAGCAGCTTGTTGGACATACTTAACTATGGCTACACCTTC.

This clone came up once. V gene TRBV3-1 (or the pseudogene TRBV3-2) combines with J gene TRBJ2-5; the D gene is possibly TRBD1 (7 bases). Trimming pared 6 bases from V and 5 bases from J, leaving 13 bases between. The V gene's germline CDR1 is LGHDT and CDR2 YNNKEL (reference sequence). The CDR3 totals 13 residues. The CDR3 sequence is CASREGAGETQYF. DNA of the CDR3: TGTGCCAGCAGGGAGGGGGCTGGGGAGACCCAGTACTTC.

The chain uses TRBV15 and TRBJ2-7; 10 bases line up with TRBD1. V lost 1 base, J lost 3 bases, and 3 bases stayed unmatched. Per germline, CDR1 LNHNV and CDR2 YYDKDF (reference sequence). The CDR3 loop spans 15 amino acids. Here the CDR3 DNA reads TGTGCCACCAGCAGAGCTAGGGACAGGGGCTACGAGCAGTACGTC. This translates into CATSRARDRGYEQYV.

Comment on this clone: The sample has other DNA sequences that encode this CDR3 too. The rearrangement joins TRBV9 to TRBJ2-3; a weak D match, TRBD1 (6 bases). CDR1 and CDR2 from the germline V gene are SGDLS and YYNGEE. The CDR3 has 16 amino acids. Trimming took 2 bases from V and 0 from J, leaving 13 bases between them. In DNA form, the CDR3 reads TGTGCCAGCAGCGTCGCACAGGGCCATAGCACAGATACGCAGTATTTT. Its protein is CASSVAQGHSTDTQYF.

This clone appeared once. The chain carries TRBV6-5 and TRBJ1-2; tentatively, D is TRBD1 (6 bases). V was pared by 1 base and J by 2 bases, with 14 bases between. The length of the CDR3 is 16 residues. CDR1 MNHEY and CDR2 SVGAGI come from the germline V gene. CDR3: CASSYFGQISNYGYTF. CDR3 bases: TGTGCCAGCAGTTACTTTGGACAGATATCCAACTATGGCTACACCTTC.

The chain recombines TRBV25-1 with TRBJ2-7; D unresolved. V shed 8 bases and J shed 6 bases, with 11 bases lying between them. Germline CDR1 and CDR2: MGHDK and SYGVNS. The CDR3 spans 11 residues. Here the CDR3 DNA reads TGTGCCAGCGACATATCGACCGAGCAGTACGTC. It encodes CASDISTEQYV.

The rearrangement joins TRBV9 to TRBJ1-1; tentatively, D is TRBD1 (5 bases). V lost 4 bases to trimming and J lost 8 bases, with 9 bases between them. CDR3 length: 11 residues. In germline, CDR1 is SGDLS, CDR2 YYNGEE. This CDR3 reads CASSPRTEAFF. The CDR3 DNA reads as TGTGCCAGCAGCCCCAGGACAGAAGCTTTCTTT.

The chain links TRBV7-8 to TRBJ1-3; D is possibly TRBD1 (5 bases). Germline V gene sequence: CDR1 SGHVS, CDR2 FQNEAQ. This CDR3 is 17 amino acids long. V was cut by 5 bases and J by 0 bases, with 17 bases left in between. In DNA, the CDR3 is TGTGCCAGCAGCCCCCTGCGGACACCGCTCTCTGGAAACACCATATATTTT. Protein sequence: CASSPLRTPLSGNTIYF.

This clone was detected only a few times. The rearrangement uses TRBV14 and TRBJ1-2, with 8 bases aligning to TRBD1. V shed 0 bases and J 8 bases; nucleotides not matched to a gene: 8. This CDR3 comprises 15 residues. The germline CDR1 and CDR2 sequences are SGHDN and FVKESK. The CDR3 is CASSQDHRTGYGYTF. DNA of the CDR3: TGTGCCAGCAGCCAAGATCATAGGACAGGGTACGGCTACACCTTC.

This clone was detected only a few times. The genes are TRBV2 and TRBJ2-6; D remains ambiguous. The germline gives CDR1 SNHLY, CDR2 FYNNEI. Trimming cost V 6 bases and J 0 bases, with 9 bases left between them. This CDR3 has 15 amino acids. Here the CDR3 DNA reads TGTGCCAGCAGGCAGTCAAGCTCTGGGGCCAACGTCCTGACTTTC. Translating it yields CASRQSSSGANVLTF.

The CDR3 loop is CASGLRTWEGNQPQHF. CDR3 DNA sequence: TGTGCTAGTGGTTTGCGGACTTGGGAGGGCAATCAGCCCCAGCATTTT. The chain combines TRBV12-5 with TRBJ1-5; D gene uncertain. This CDR3 is 16 amino acids long. Trimming removed 2 bases from V and 2 bases from J, with 13 bases in between. Germline loops: CDR1 LGHNT, CDR2 FRNRAP.

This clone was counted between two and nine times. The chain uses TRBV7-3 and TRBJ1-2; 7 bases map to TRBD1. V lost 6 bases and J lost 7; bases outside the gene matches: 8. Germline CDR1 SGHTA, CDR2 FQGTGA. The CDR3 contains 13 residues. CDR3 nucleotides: TGTGCCAGCAGTCACCGACAGGGCTCTGGCTACACCTTC. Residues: CASSHRQGSGYTF.